This T cell receptor (beta chain) appears in the sequencing data of a study of blood T cell repertoires in COVID-19. Study-wide background: The samples span acute and convalescent COVID-19 from the United States, Italy and Spain. Nucleic acid was either cDNA or gDNA, and it came from T cells, B-cell-depleted T cells, or PBMCs.

The CDR3 covers 17 residues. Germline CDR1 is SGHKS and CDR2 is YYEKEE (reference sequence). V shed 0 bases and J 2 bases; nucleotides not matched to a gene: 6. In the authors' workflow: Researchers report that nucleated cell counts were estimated from reference gene primer amplification. Clones were sequenced by immunoSEQ multiplex PCR, and TCRdb holds only the in-frame ones, with some missing. V and J calls and clone size are given by that table; D and trimming were obtained from the DNA. The repertoire holds about 73,000 clones, roughly 84% seen once, with around 27% in the top ten. This chain connects TRBV5-5 to TRBJ2-4; TRBD1 matches at 9 bases. The receptor was derived from a human donor in a cohort sampled during active COVID-19. The sequenced material came from peripheral blood. CDR3 in DNA: TGTGCCAGCAGCTTGGTGTGGACAGGGGTCCCCAAAAACATTCAGTACTTC. It encodes CASSLVWTGVPKNIQYF. Full variable domain (remainder filled in from reference TRBV5-5 and TRBJ2-4): DAGVTQSPTHLIKTRGQQVTLRCSPISGHKSVSWYQQVLGQGPQFIFQYYEKEERGRGNFPDRFSARQFPNYSSELNVNALLLGDSALYLCASSLVWTGVPKNIQYFGAGTRLSVL.